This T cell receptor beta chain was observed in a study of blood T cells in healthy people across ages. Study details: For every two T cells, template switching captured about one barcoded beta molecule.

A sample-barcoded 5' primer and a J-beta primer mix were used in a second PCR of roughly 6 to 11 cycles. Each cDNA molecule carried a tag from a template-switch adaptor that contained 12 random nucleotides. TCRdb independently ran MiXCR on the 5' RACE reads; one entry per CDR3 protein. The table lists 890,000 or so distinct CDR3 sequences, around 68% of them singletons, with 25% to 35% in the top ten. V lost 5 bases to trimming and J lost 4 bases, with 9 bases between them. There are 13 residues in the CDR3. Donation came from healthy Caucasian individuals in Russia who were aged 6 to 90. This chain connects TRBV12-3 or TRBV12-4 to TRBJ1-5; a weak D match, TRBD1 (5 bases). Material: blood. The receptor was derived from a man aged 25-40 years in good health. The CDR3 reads CASSPDTNQPQHF. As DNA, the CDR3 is TGTGCCAGCAGTCCGGACACTAATCAGCCCCAGCATTTT.